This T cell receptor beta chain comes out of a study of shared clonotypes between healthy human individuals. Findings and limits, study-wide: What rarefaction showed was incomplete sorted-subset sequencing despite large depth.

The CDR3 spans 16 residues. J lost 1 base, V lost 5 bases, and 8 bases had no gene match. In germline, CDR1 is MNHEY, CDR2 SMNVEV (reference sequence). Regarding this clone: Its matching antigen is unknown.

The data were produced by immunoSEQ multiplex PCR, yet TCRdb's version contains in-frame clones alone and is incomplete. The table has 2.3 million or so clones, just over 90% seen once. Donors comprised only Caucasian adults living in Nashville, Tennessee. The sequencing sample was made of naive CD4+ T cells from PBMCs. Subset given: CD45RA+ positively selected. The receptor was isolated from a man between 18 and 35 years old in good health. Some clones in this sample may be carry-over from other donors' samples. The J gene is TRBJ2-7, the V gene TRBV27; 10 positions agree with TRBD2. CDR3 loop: CASSNLGTSASYEQYF. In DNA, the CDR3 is TGTGCCAGCAGTAACTTGGGGACTAGCGCGTCCTACGAGCAGTACTTC.